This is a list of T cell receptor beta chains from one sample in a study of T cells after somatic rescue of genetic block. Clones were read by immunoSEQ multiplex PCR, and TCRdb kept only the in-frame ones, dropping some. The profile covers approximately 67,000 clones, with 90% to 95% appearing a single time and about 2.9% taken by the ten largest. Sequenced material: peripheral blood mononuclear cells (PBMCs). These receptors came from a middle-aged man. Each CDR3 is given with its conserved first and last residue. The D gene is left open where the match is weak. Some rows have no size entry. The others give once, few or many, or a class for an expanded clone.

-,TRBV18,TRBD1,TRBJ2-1,TGTGCCAGCTCACCATACAGGGGAACCTACAATGAGCAGTTCTTC,CASSPYRGTYNEQFF
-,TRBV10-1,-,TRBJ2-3,TGCGCCAGCAGCCACACGGCCCGGTCAGCGCAGGATACGCAGTATTTT,CASSHTARSAQDTQYF
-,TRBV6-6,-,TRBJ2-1,TGTGCCAGCAGACAAGGGCCAGGGCTGTCCTACAATGAGCAGTTCTTC,CASRQGPGLSYNEQFF
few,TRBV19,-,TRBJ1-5,TGTGCCAGTAGTATTGGGGAGGAGGGCAATCAGCCCCAGCATTTT,CASSIGEEGNQPQHF
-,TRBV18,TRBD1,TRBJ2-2,TGTGCCAGCTCACCACCGCAAGGGGGCGTCACCGGGGAGCTGTTTTTT,CASSPPQGGVTGELFF
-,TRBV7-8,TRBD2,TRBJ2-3,TGTGCCAGCAGCTTAGCGCGGGGGATTGGGGGCACAGATACGCAGTATTTT,CASSLARGIGGTDTQYF
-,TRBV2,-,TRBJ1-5,TGTGCCAGCAGTGACAGGGTTGGCAATCAGCCCCAGCATTTT,CASSDRVGNQPQHF
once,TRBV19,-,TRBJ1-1,TGTGCCAGTAGTTTATTCATTGGGAGGGATGCTGAAGCTTTCTTT,CASSLFIGRDAEAFF
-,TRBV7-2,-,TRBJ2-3,TGTGCCAGCACCTGGGTTTCGAGCACAGATACGCAGTATTTT,CASTWVSSTDTQYF
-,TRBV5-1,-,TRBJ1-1,TGCGCCAGCAGCTTGAACGGTCAGGTGAACACTGAAGCTTTCTTT,CASSLNGQVNTEAFF
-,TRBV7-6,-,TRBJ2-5,TGTGCCAGCAGCTTGCGGGACTCCCGCAAAGAGACCCAGTACTTC,CASSLRDSRKETQYF
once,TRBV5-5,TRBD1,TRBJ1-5,TGTGCCAGCAGCCGAAGGACAGGGGATCAGCCCCAGCATTTT,CASSRRTGDQPQHF
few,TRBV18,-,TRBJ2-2,TGTGCCAGCTCACCAACCAGCGGGGAGCTGTTTTTT,CASSPTSGELFF
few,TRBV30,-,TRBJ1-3,TGTGCCTGGAGTGTACGATCTGGAAACACCATATATTTT,CAWSVRSGNTIYF
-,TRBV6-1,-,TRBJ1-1,TGTGCCAGCAGTGAAGCTGGTTGGGACGGCCCTAAGAACACTGAAGCTTTCTTT,CASSEAGWDGPKNTEAFF
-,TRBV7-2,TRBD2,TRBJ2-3,TGTGCCAGCAGCTTAGGGGGGACTAGCATTGATACGCAGTATTTT,CASSLGGTSIDTQYF
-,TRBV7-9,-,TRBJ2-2,TGTGCCAGCAGCTTATCCCGAGACACCGGGGAGCTGTTTTTT,CASSLSRDTGELFF
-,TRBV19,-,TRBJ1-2,TGTGCCAGTAGTCCCTCTGGGGCTGGCTACACCTTC,CASSPSGAGYTF
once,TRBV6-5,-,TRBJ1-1,TGTGCCAGCAGTTACTCAAGGAACACTGAAGCTTTCTTT,CASSYSRNTEAFF
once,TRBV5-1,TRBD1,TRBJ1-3,TGCGCCAGCAGCTACCGACAGGGGGCTGGAAACACCATATATTTT,CASSYRQGAGNTIYF
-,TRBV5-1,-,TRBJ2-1,TGCGCCAGCACCCCGGAGGGGGCCCCTTACAATGAGCAGTTCTTC,CASTPEGAPYNEQFF
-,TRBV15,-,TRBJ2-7,TGTGCCACCAGCAGAGATCTGGGCCGCGAGCAGTACTTC,CATSRDLGREQYF
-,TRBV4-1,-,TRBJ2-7,TGCGCCAGCAGCGCACAAACCGGGACATTTATTGCCTACGAGCAGTACTTC,CASSAQTGTFIAYEQYF
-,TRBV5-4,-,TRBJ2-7,TGTGCCAGCAGCCCAGCCCCCTACGGGAACTCCTACGAGCAGTACTTC,CASSPAPYGNSYEQYF
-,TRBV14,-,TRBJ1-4,TGTGCCAGCAGCCAAGATAGCGGGGCTAATAATGAAAAACTGTTTTTT,CASSQDSGANNEKLFF
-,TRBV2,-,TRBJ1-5,TGTGCCAGCAAGGCAGGGAATAGCAATCAGCCCCAGCATTTT,CASKAGNSNQPQHF
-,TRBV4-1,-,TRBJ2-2,TGCGCCAGCAGCCGAACGACACTAAACACCGGGGAGCTGTTTTTT,CASSRTTLNTGELFF
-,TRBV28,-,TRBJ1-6,TGTGCCAGCCTGGGCCCGCGGTCACAAACTTATAATTCACCCCTCCACTTT,CASLGPRSQTYNSPLHF
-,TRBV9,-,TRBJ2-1,TGTGCCAGCAGCTCCCGACGGACTACTTACAATGAGCAGTTCTTC,CASSSRRTTYNEQFF
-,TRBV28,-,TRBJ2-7,TGTGCCAGCATCGATACTGGGACCTACGAGCAGTACTTC,CASIDTGTYEQYF
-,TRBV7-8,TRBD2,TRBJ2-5,TGTGCCAGCAGCCCAGGAGCGGGGGTCCAAGAGACCCAGTACTTC,CASSPGAGVQETQYF
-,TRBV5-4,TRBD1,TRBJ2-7,TGTGCCAGCAGCCAGAAGAAGACAGGGGGCTACGAGCAGTACTTC,CASSQKKTGGYEQYF
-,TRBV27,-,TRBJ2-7,TGTGCCAGCAGTCGGAACAGGGTCGAGCAGTACTTC,CASSRNRVEQYF
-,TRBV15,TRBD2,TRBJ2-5,TGTGCCACCAGCAGACTACTAGGGACTAGCGGGGTGGAGAGAGAGACCCAGTACTTC,CATSRLLGTSGVERETQYF
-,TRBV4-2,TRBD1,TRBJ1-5,TGTGCCAGCAGCCAAGTCCAGGGGGTCAATCAGCCCCAGCATTTT,CASSQVQGVNQPQHF
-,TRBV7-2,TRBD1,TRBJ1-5,TGTGCCAGCAGCTCAGGGGGGGCACAGCCCCAGCATTTT,CASSSGGAQPQHF
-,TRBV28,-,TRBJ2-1,TGTGCCAGCAGTTTATACAAGAAACTGGGTTTTAGGTCCTACAATGAGCAGTTCTTC,CASSLYKKLGFRSYNEQFF
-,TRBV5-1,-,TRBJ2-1,TGCGCCAGCAGCGTAAAGGTCCTAGGGAATGAGCAGTTCTTC,CASSVKVLGNEQFF
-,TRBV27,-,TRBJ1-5,TGTGCCACCAAAGTAAGGGGGGCACCCAATCAGCCCCAGCATTTT,CATKVRGAPNQPQHF
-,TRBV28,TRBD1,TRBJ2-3,TGTGCCAGCAGGTCAGGACAGGGCCATGCAGATACGCAGTATTTT,CASRSGQGHADTQYF
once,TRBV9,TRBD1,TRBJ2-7,TGTGCCAGCAGCGTAGGAGGGGACAGCTCCTACGAGCAGTACTTC,CASSVGGDSSYEQYF
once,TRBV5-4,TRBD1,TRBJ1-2,TGTGCCAGCAGCTTGTACCGCCAGGGGGCGGACTATGGCTACACCTTC,CASSLYRQGADYGYTF
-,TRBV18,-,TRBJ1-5,TGTGCCAGCTCACCGGGAAATCAGCCCCAGCATTTT,CASSPGNQPQHF
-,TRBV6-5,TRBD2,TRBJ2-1,TGTGCCAGCAGTTACGGCCGGACTAGCGGATACAATGAGCAGTTCTTC,CASSYGRTSGYNEQFF